The 17 T cell receptor beta chains in this list originate from one sample, sequenced in a study of spatial heterogeneity in lung cancer. Whole-study results and caveats: Counts of expanded alpha and beta TCRs within tumors tracked the tumor nonsynonymous mutation count.

Their specific antigens are unknown. Time point meaning: sample taken at primary tumor resection. Each CDR3 protein gets one entry after TCRdb re-called the 5' RACE reads with MiXCR. The sample carries about 6,800 distinct CDR3 sequences, 11% to 15% recorded once. This specimen consisted of lung tumor tissue, obtained at surgery. The receptors here all came from a male donor with early-stage non-small cell lung cancer.

V gene TRBV20-1 combines with J gene TRBJ1-2; D might be TRBD1 (6 bases). Germline loops: CDR1 DFQATT, CDR2 SNEGSKA (reference sequence). CDR3 size: 14 residues. With 6 bases removed from V and 3 bases from J, the gap between germline ends came to 17 bases. The CDR3 nucleotides are TGCAGTGCGTACGAACAGGGAGGGGACTATGGCTACACCTTC. Encoded protein: CSAYEQGGDYGYTF.

This clonotype is medium-sized in the sample. The chain has TRBV14 and TRBJ1-1, with 7 nucleotides matching TRBD1. Unmatched junction bases numbered 4, after V lost 3 bases and J lost 0 bases. The CDR3 is 15 residues long. Germline-derived CDR1 and CDR2 are SGHDN and FVKESK. The CDR3 bases are TGTGCCAGCAGCCATATGGGACAGATGAACACTGAAGCTTTCTTT. Amino acids: CASSHMGQMNTEAFF.

By its share, this clonotype is medium-sized (0.01 to 0.1%). The J gene is TRBJ2-7, the V gene TRBV12-3 or TRBV12-4; TRBD1 matches 7 bases. V shed 3 bases and J 2 bases; nucleotides not matched to a gene: 4. CDR3 length: 14 residues. This chain's CDR3 is CASSLNGQAYEQYF. The CDR3 nucleotides read TGTGCCAGCAGTTTGAATGGACAGGCCTACGAGCAGTACTTC.

Within the sample, this clonotype is medium-sized. The chain uses TRBV28 and TRBJ1-1; 7 positions match TRBD1. This CDR3 is built from 11 residues. V gave up 8 bases and J gave up 10 bases; unmatched junction bases: 7. Germline loops: CDR1 MDHEN, CDR2 SYDVKM. The CDR3 sequence: CASLTGVSAFF. The CDR3 nucleotides read TGTGCCAGCTTAACAGGGGTTTCAGCTTTCTTT.

This clonotype is labeled as large. This sequence joins TRBV5-5 and TRBJ1-1; D is uncertain. CDR3 length equals 13 residues. V shed 3 bases and J shed 1 base, with 7 bases lying between them. Germline CDR1 reads SGHKS; CDR2 reads YYEKEE (reference sequence). The CDR3 DNA sequence: TGTGCCAGCAGCTCCCGACCGAACACTGAAGCTTTCTTT. As protein: CASSSRPNTEAFF.

The J gene is TRBJ2-3, the V gene TRBV30; TRBD1 matches at 9 bases. Germline V gene sequence: CDR1 GTSNPN, CDR2 SVGIG (reference sequence). The CDR3 contains 16 residues. Germline trimming cut 3 bases from V and 2 bases from J; bases unmatched to any gene: 9. The CDR3 region is CAWRPRDRASTDTQYF. The CDR3 DNA follows: TGTGCCTGGAGGCCCCGGGACAGGGCGTCCACAGATACGCAGTATTTT.

This clonotype is medium-sized within its sample. The rearrangement joins TRBV19 to TRBJ1-5; maybe TRBD1 (5 bases). There are 12 residues in the CDR3. CDR1 is LNHDA, CDR2 SQIVND, per germline (reference sequence). Between the trimmed V and J ends, which lost 3 bases and 14 bases, there was a span of 14 bases. In DNA form, the CDR3 reads TGTGCCAGTAGTATCCGGGACGGCCTCAAGCATTTT. Its protein is CASSIRDGLKHF.

This clonotype was observed many times. The rearrangement links TRBV3-1 to TRBJ1-1, with a tentative D call TRBD1 (5 bases). Germline loops: CDR1 LGHDT, CDR2 YNNKEL (reference sequence). The CDR3 runs 13 residues. Between the trimmed V and J ends, which lost 1 base and 11 bases, there was a span of 14 bases. DNA for the CDR3: TGTGCCAGCAGCCAAGTGGGAGACCGGGGGGCTTTCTTT. Translating it yields CASSQVGDRGAFF. The full variable domain, completed using reference TRBV3-1 and TRBJ1-1, is DTAVSQTPKYLVTQMGNDKSIKCEQNLGHDTMYWYKQDSKKFLKIMFSYNNKELIINETVPNRFSPKSPDKAHLNLHINSLELGDSAVYFCASSQVGDRGAFFGQGTRLTVV.

This clonotype is medium-sized (0.01 to 0.1%) within its sample. This chain uses TRBV10-3 with TRBJ2-1, with a possible D match to TRBD1 (6 bases). Germline V gene data show CDR1 as ENHRY and CDR2 as SYGVKD. Trimming stripped 3 bases from V and 10 bases from J, with 19 bases between. This CDR3 has 15 residues. CDR3 residues: CAISDPLRTVNEQFF. DNA of the CDR3: TGTGCCATCAGTGACCCCCTCAGGACAGTCAACGAGCAGTTCTTC.

In its sample, this clonotype is medium-sized. V and J are TRBV9 and TRBJ1-2, with D hard to call. Germline V gene lookup returns CDR1 SGDLS and CDR2 YYNGEE. Trimming left V 7 bases short and J 4 bases short, with 17 bases between. This CDR3 has 14 amino acids. Here the CDR3 reads CASGPVLPFYGYTF. DNA for the CDR3: TGTGCCAGCGGCCCGGTTCTCCCTTTCTATGGCTACACCTTC.

This sequence joins TRBV2 and TRBJ1-4, with D tentatively TRBD1 (5 bases). Germline assignment: CDR1 SNHLY and CDR2 FYNNEI. Trimming left V 9 bases short and J 1 base short, with 12 bases between. The CDR3 is made up of 14 amino acids. In DNA, the CDR3 is TGTGCCAGTAAGGCGACAGTAACTAATGAAAAACTGTTTTTT. Its protein product is CASKATVTNEKLFF.

This clonotype was found many times. J is TRBJ2-3 and V is TRBV9, with D hard to call. The V and J ends lost 1 base and 2 bases respectively, with 8 bases between them. The length of the CDR3 is 14 residues. The germline V gene encodes CDR1 SGDLS and CDR2 YYNGEE. Here the CDR3 reads CASSVLSNTDTQYF. CDR3 coding DNA: TGTGCCAGCAGCGTACTCTCAAACACAGATACGCAGTATTTT.

The gene calls are TRBV6-2 or TRBV6-3 and TRBJ2-5; a weak D match, TRBD2 (6 bases). CDR3 length: 11 amino acids. V was clipped by 3 bases and J by 14 bases, with 13 bases between them. Germline lookup yields CDR1 MNHEY and CDR2 SVGEGT. CDR3 region: CASSYLEGLYF. CDR3 in DNA: TGTGCCAGCAGTTATTTGGAGGGTTTATACTTC.

This clonotype was recorded at least ten times. The gene calls are TRBV5-1 and TRBJ2-1, with 7 bases matching TRBD2. With V trimmed by 5 bases and J by 2 bases, 4 bases remained unmatched. Germline V CDR1 and CDR2: SGHRS, YFSETQ. The CDR3 is 14 residues long. This CDR3 reads CASRSAGTYNEQFF. The CDR3 bases are TGCGCCAGCAGGTCAGCGGGAACCTACAATGAGCAGTTCTTC.

The chain uses TRBV21-1 and TRBJ1-5; the D call of TRBD1 is as the table states it, not checked on the DNA. TRBV21-1 is listed as a pseudogene. The CDR3 consists of 12 residues. DNA for the CDR3: TGTGCCAGCAGCAAAGAGGGGCAGCCCCAGCATTTT. Translation gives CASSKEGQPQHF.

By sample fraction, this clonotype is medium-sized (0.01 to 0.1%). This CDR3 is CASNVEGNQPQHF. In nucleotides, the CDR3 is TGTGCCAGCAACGTCGAAGGCAATCAGCCCCAGCATTTT. The rearrangement joins TRBV6-2 or TRBV6-3 to TRBJ1-5; the D is unclear. Germline V gene sequence: CDR1 MNHEY, CDR2 SVGEGT. V shed 7 bases and J shed 2 bases, with 9 bases lying between them. The CDR3 runs 13 residues.

This clonotype was counted ten times or more. The chain links TRBV7-2 to TRBJ1-1, with D perhaps matching TRBD1 (5 bases). V lost 5 bases, J lost 5 bases, and 12 bases lay in between. The CDR3 is made up of 13 amino acids. CDR1 and CDR2 from the germline V gene are SGHTA and FQGNSA. CDR3 loop: CASSPRAQTEAFF. For the CDR3, the DNA is TGTGCCAGCAGCCCCAGGGCCCAAACTGAAGCTTTCTTT.